The entry below gives a single T cell receptor (beta chain) sequence along with its context. One entry per CDR3 protein, without DNA, is what TCRdb gives after re-calling the 5' RACE reads. The ten most abundant clones cover 2.4% of a sample with around 450,000 distinct CDR3 sequences. The sample belongs to a study of monozygotic twins with inflammatory bowel disease. From germline, CDR1 is DFQATT and CDR2 SNEGSKA (reference sequence). The CDR3 consists of 14 residues. The sequencing input was blood. The sequence derives from a human donor with ulcerative colitis or Crohn's disease, or a healthy co-twin of an affected twin (not recorded which). J is TRBJ2-3 and V is TRBV20-1. CDR3 protein: CSARPTTRKNTQYF.